The next 13 T cell receptor beta chains were all read from a single sample in a study of PD-L1 blockade in urothelial cancer. Time point indicated: pretreatment peripheral blood. Measured with immunoSEQ multiplex PCR; TCRdb has only the in-frame clones, and not every one. The sample yields over 30,000 clones, under 90% seen once. This specimen consisted of PBMCs, obtained around atezolizumab (anti-PD-L1) treatment. Every receptor here comes from a man aged 55 to 70 with urothelial cancer.

This clone was detected only a few times. The rearrangement links TRBV5-1 to TRBJ2-2; possible D gene TRBD1, 6 bases. CDR1 SGHRS and CDR2 YFSETQ come from the germline V gene. The germline V and J ends were trimmed by 2 bases and 5 bases, with 7 bases remaining between them. The CDR3 length is 13 residues. CDR3 coding DNA: TGCGCCAGCAGCTTACAGGGAACCGGGGAGCTGTTTTTT. Protein sequence: CASSLQGTGELFF.

The chain carries TRBV6-5 and TRBJ2-7; TRBD2 matches at 11 bases. CDR1 is MNHEY, CDR2 SVGAGI, per germline. This CDR3 has 15 amino acids. V lost 5 bases, J lost 3 bases, and 6 bases stayed unmatched. The CDR3 coding sequence is TGTGCCAGCAGTCCGGGACTAGCGGATCTCTACGAGCAGTACTTC. Protein product: CASSPGLADLYEQYF.

The rearrangement joins TRBV25-1 to TRBJ1-1; 7 nucleotides match TRBD1. Germline trimming cut 8 bases from V and 5 bases from J; bases unmatched to any gene: 11. The CDR3 length is 14 residues. Germline V lookup: CDR1 MGHDK, CDR2 SYGVNS. The CDR3 DNA is TGTGCCAGCGAAGGGGACAGTCCCCGGACTGAAGCTTTCTTT. Translated, it gives CASEGDSPRTEAFF.

The J gene is TRBJ2-4, the V gene TRBV11-2, with D possibly matching TRBD1 (6 bases). This CDR3 comprises 17 residues. The germline gives CDR1 SGHAT, CDR2 FQNNGV. With 6 bases removed from V and 1 base from J, the gap between germline ends came to 19 bases. CDR3 amino acids: CASSRSSGAGAKNIQYF. DNA of the CDR3: TGTGCCAGCAGTCGATCCTCAGGGGCCGGGGCCAAAAACATTCAGTACTTC.

The chain combines TRBV27 with TRBJ2-3; 8 bases fit TRBD2. Germline loops: CDR1 MNHEY, CDR2 SMNVEV (reference sequence). The CDR3 loop spans 16 amino acids. The trim removed 7 bases at V and 3 bases at J, leaving 12 bases unmatched. The CDR3 DNA is TGTGCCAGCACCGGTGGGGGCGGGAGGTGGACAGATACGCAGTATTTT. Protein sequence: CASTGGGGRWTDTQYF.

This clone was seen just once. The J gene is TRBJ1-5, the V gene TRBV28; unclear D gene. The CDR3 consists of 13 residues. Trimming removed 7 bases at V and 6 bases at J, with 13 bases between. The germline V gene encodes CDR1 MDHEN and CDR2 SYDVKM. The CDR3 is CASTGKGGQPQHF. The CDR3 DNA reads as TGTGCCAGCACGGGGAAGGGCGGTCAGCCCCAGCATTTT.

The chain carries TRBV30 and TRBJ1-4; D unresolved. V was shortened by 3 bases and J by 13 bases, with 15 bases between the two germline ends. Germline CDR1 GTSNPN, CDR2 SVGIG (reference sequence). The CDR3 totals 12 residues. CDR3 coding DNA: TGTGCCTGGAGCCCAGGCCAGATTGGACTGTTTTTT. Its protein product is CAWSPGQIGLFF.

The chain employs TRBV5-6 and TRBJ2-1; weak D call: TRBD1 (6 bases). V gave up 0 bases and J gave up 4 bases, with 14 bases separating them. CDR1 and CDR2 (germline): SGHDT, YYEEEE. The CDR3 runs 16 residues. CDR3 in DNA: TGTGCCAGCAGCTTGGTTTCTGGGGGCGCTTACAATGAGCAGTTCTTC. Protein product: CASSLVSGGAYNEQFF.

This sequence joins TRBV7-2 and TRBJ2-6, with D unclear. The germline CDR1 and CDR2 sequences are SGHTA and FQGNSA. V lost 0 bases and J 4 bases, leaving 4 bases between the germline ends. The CDR3 sequence is 14 residues long. In nucleotides, the CDR3 is TGTGCCAGCAGCTTAGCCCGGGGGGCCAACGTCCTGACTTTC. Translating gives CASSLARGANVLTF.

The J gene is TRBJ2-2, the V gene TRBV11-1; the D is unclear. The germline V and J ends were trimmed by 5 bases and 7 bases, with 11 bases remaining between them. CDR1 and CDR2 (germline): SGHAT, FQDESV (reference sequence). CDR3 length: 13 amino acids. In nucleotides, the CDR3 is TGTGCCAGCAGCCCCTCGTCTAGCGGGGAGCTGTTTTTT. Translating it yields CASSPSSSGELFF. Variable domain in full (rest from reference TRBV11-1 and TRBJ2-2): EAEVAQSPRYKITEKSQAVAFWCDPISGHATLYWYRQILGQGPELLVQFQDESVVDDSQLPKDRFSAERLKGVDSTLKIQPAELGDSAMYLCASSPSSSGELFFGEGSRLTVL.

The V gene is TRBV5-1, the J gene TRBJ1-1, with D possibly matching TRBD1 (6 bases). Germline CDR1 is SGHRS and CDR2 is YFSETQ. V lost 4 bases and J lost 1, with 11 bases in between. The CDR3 is 14 residues long. The CDR3: CASSTTGTNTEAFF. As DNA, the CDR3 is TGCGCCAGCAGCACGACAGGCACGAACACTGAAGCTTTCTTT.

This clone showed up just a few times. CDR3 bases: TGTGCCAGCAGTTACCCGGGGCAGGGGGGCAATCAGCCCCAGCATTTT. As protein: CASSYPGQGGNQPQHF. The chain employs TRBV6-6 and TRBJ1-5, with 7 bases lining up with TRBD1. Losses at the gene ends were 2 bases for V and 2 bases for J; bases not matched to a gene: 6. Germline V lookup: CDR1 MNHNY, CDR2 SVGAGI (reference sequence). The CDR3 is 16 amino acids.

V is TRBV9 and J is TRBJ1-3, with D perhaps matching TRBD1 (5 bases). V was shortened by 0 bases and J by 0 bases, with 10 bases between the two germline ends. CDR1 SGDLS and CDR2 YYNGEE come from the germline V gene. The CDR3 spans 16 residues. The DNA for the CDR3 is TGTGCCAGCAGCGTAGGGACACAATCCTCTGGAAACACCATATATTTT. It translates to CASSVGTQSSGNTIYF.